Listed here are 22 T cell receptor beta chains from one sample, sequenced in a study of T-cell memory formation after mild COVID-19. Each CDR3 protein is one row after TCRdb ran MiXCR on the 5' RACE reads. The sample has 150,000 to 200,000 distinct CDR3 sequences; around 10% are singletons. The source material was PBMCs or a T cell subset sorted from them (not recorded which). The receptors stem from a man between 18 and 35 years old who had mild COVID-19 (a few samples of this study predate the infection). Cell type and time point are not known.

This clonotype was counted between two and nine times. The CDR3 is CASSPRRGASSYNEQFF. CDR3 bases: TGTGCCAGCAGCCCGCGACGGGGGGCCAGCTCCTACAATGAGCAGTTCTTC. This chain uses TRBV7-8 with TRBJ2-1, with a tentative D call TRBD2 (7 bases). V lost 5 bases, J lost 0 bases, and 17 bases lay in between. The CDR3 totals 17 residues. Germline lookup yields CDR1 SGHVS and CDR2 FQNEAQ.

The chain is built from TRBV5-1 and TRBJ1-5; no definite D call. The CDR3 loop spans 15 amino acids. Trimming removed 2 bases at V and 1 base at J, with 10 bases between. Germline loops: CDR1 SGHRS, CDR2 YFSETQ. CDR3 loop: CASSFQGGSNQPQHF. In DNA form, the CDR3 reads TGCGCCAGCAGCTTCCAAGGTGGGAGCAATCAGCCCCAGCATTTT.

Ten or more counts support this clonotype. The chain has TRBV7-6 and TRBJ2-2, with D possibly TRBD1 on 6 matching bases. This CDR3 region has 16 residues. The germline gives CDR1 SGHVS, CDR2 FNYEAQ. V lost 2 bases and J 6 bases, leaving 16 bases between the germline ends. CDR3 in amino acids: CASSLNIGDTAGELFF. The CDR3 coding sequence is TGTGCCAGCAGCTTAAATATTGGGGACACGGCCGGGGAGCTGTTTTTT.

This clonotype was counted only a few times. This chain uses TRBV4-2 with TRBJ1-4; D is uncertain. This CDR3 is 15 amino acids long. V was cut by 4 bases and J by 4 bases, with 13 bases left in between. Per germline, CDR1 LGHNA and CDR2 YNFKEQ. CDR3 loop: CASSPFPQVNEKLFF. CDR3 DNA: TGTGCCAGCAGCCCGTTCCCCCAAGTTAATGAAAAACTGTTTTTT.

The chain combines TRBV5-6 with TRBJ2-5; D is undetermined. The CDR3 is 13 residues long. Germline CDR1 and CDR2: SGHDT and YYEEEE. The V end was cut by 0 bases, the J end by 4 bases, with 7 bases between. The chain's CDR3 is CASSLDLGETQYF. CDR3 in DNA: TGTGCCAGCAGCTTGGACCTCGGAGAGACCCAGTACTTC.

V usage is TRBV15 and J usage is TRBJ2-7, with 8 nucleotides matching TRBD1. The J segment lost 7 bases and the V segment lost 3 bases, leaving 8 bases of the junction unmatched. Germline assignment: CDR1 LNHNV and CDR2 YYDKDF (reference sequence). The CDR3 covers 14 residues. CDR3 loop: CATSSQGAGQEQYF. The CDR3 DNA sequence: TGTGCCACCAGCAGCCAGGGGGCCGGTCAGGAGCAGTACTTC.

Only a few counts were recorded for this clonotype. The chain joins TRBV7-2 to TRBJ2-1, with D uncertain. The CDR3 totals 14 residues. The germline V and J ends were trimmed by 0 bases and 7 bases, with 10 bases remaining between them. Per the germline V gene, CDR1 is SGHTA and CDR2 is FQGNSA. Here the CDR3 DNA reads TGTGCCAGCAGCTTAGCGGACGGACGGAATGAGCAGTTCTTC. Translating it yields CASSLADGRNEQFF.

This clonotype was counted only a few times. Possible read error: a much larger clone is one base away. The gene calls are TRBV28 and TRBJ2-1, with D possibly being TRBD1 (6 bases). CDR3 length: 11 amino acids. Germline V gene sequence: CDR1 MDHEN, CDR2 SYDVKM. The CDR3 sequence is CASNRADEEFF. CDR3 coding DNA: TGTGCCAGCAACAGGGCCGATGAGGAGTTCTTC.

This clonotype was observed a few times. The CDR3 sequence is CASSKRLAGDRTDTQYF. Written as DNA, the CDR3 is TGTGCCAGCAGCAAACGACTAGCGGGGGACCGCACAGATACGCAGTATTTT. V usage is TRBV7-2 and J usage is TRBJ2-3; 12 nucleotides line up with TRBD2. CDR1 SGHTA and CDR2 FQGNSA come from the germline V gene. The CDR3 is 17 residues long. V lost 5 bases and J lost 1; bases outside the gene matches: 7.

This clonotype was recorded a few times. The chain uses TRBV7-3 and TRBJ2-1; TRBD2 aligns across 12 bases. The ends lost 5 bases at V and 16 bases at J; junction bases unmatched: 15. This CDR3 is 15 amino acids long. Germline values: CDR1 SGHTA, CDR2 FQGTGA. CDR3 protein: CASSPVAASGRERFF. In DNA, the CDR3 is TGTGCCAGCAGCCCCGTGGCGGCTAGCGGGAGGGAGCGATTCTTC.

The chain carries TRBV5-1 and TRBJ1-1, with 7 bases identical to TRBD1. The germline CDR1 and CDR2 sequences are SGHRS and YFSETQ. The CDR3 runs to 14 residues. Trimming took 4 bases from V and 1 from J; bases not matched to a gene: 4. The CDR3 DNA reads TGCGCCAGCAGCAGGGACAGATCGAACACTGAAGCTTTCTTT. This sequence encodes CASSRDRSNTEAFF. Full variable domain (rest looked up from reference TRBV5-1 and TRBJ1-1): KAGVTQTPRYLIKTRGQQVTLSCSPISGHRSVSWYQQTPGQGLQFLFEYFSETQRNKGNFPGRFSGRQFSNSRSEMNVSTLELGDSALYLCASSRDRSNTEAFFGQGTRLTVV.

This clonotype has only a few counts. This sequence joins TRBV5-1 and TRBJ2-5; maybe TRBD1 (6 bases). CDR3 size: 13 residues. Trimming removed 0 bases from V and 5 bases from J, with 8 bases in between. Germline CDR1 and CDR2: SGHRS and YFSETQ. For the CDR3, the DNA is TGCGCCAGCAGCTTGGACAGGGCCGAGACCCAGTACTTC. It specifies CASSLDRAETQYF.

This clonotype was seen more than once but under ten times. The V gene is TRBV6-2 or TRBV6-3, the J gene TRBJ2-5; D is unclear. V lost 0 bases and J lost 2, with 16 bases in between. Germline V gives CDR1 MNHEY, CDR2 SVGEGT. CDR3 length: 17 amino acids. CDR3 nucleotide sequence: TGTGCCAGCAGTTACTCAGTGGGATTACTCATACAAGAGACCCAGTACTTC. Amino acids: CASSYSVGLLIQETQYF.

This clonotype has a handful of counts. V is TRBV5-1 and J is TRBJ1-1; D perhaps matches TRBD1 (5 bases). The CDR3 extends over 14 amino acids. Germline-derived CDR1 and CDR2 are SGHRS and YFSETQ. V was shortened by 0 bases and J by 8 bases, with 14 bases between the two germline ends. The chain's CDR3 is CASSLVGGDREAFF. The CDR3 coding sequence is TGCGCCAGCAGCTTGGTCGGGGGAGATAGAGAAGCTTTCTTT.

The rearrangement uses TRBV18 and TRBJ2-7; D unresolved. The V and J ends lost 2 bases and 4 bases respectively, with 9 bases between them. CDR1 KGHSH and CDR2 LQKENI come from the germline V gene. This CDR3 has 13 residues. The CDR3 reads CASSPAWAYEQYF. The CDR3 DNA sequence: TGTGCCAGCTCACCAGCCTGGGCGTACGAGCAGTACTTC.

This clonotype has only a few counts. This chain uses TRBV6-4 with TRBJ2-2, with D tentatively TRBD2 (5 bases). CDR1 and CDR2 (germline): MRHNA, SNTAGT. This CDR3 has 14 residues. Trimming removed 6 bases from V and 0 bases from J, with 8 bases in between. In DNA form, the CDR3 reads TGTGCCAGCAGAGAGCGGCCGAACACCGGGGAGCTGTTTTTT. This sequence encodes CASRERPNTGELFF.

This clonotype was found a few times. The CDR3 loop reads CASSLGRRSNQPQHF. As DNA, the CDR3 is TGTGCCAGCAGCTTAGGGCGCCGTAGCAATCAGCCCCAGCATTTT. This chain uses TRBV7-8 with TRBJ1-5; no clear D. Germline CDR1 is SGHVS and CDR2 is FQNEAQ. The CDR3 is made up of 15 amino acids. Trimming stripped 1 base from V and 0 bases from J, with 7 bases between.

This clonotype was picked up a small number of times. This chain joins TRBV11-2 and TRBJ2-1; TRBD1 is a possible D gene (6 bases). Germline V CDR1 and CDR2: SGHAT, FQNNGV. V was shortened by 2 bases and J by 2 bases, with 13 bases between the two germline ends. The CDR3 totals 16 residues. For the CDR3, the DNA is TGTGCCAGCAGCTTACGGTTTGGGACAACCTACAATGAGCAGTTCTTC. This sequence encodes CASSLRFGTTYNEQFF.

This clonotype has a handful of counts. The gene calls are TRBV9 and TRBJ2-7; D gene uncertain. The V and J ends lost 0 bases and 5 bases respectively, with 9 bases between them. The germline gives CDR1 SGDLS, CDR2 YYNGEE. CDR3 length equals 13 residues. The CDR3 loop is CASSVVEGNEQYF. The CDR3 coding sequence is TGTGCCAGCAGCGTAGTCGAAGGGAACGAGCAGTACTTC. The full variable domain, rest sourced from reference TRBV9 and TRBJ2-7, is DSGVTQTPKHLITATGQRVTLRCSPRSGDLSVYWYQQSLDQGLQFLIQYYNGEERAKGNILERFSAQQFPDLHSELNLSSLELGDSALYFCASSVVEGNEQYFGPGTRLTVT.

The rearrangement joins TRBV15 to TRBJ1-2; 7 bases match TRBD1. The length of the CDR3 is 14 residues. Trimming took 2 bases from V and 4 from J; bases not matched to a gene: 4. Germline V gene sequence: CDR1 LNHNV, CDR2 YYDKDF (reference sequence). CDR3 nucleotides: TGTGCCACCAGCAGAACGACAGGGATCTATGGCTACACCTTC. It translates to CATSRTTGIYGYTF.

This rearrangement joins TRBV12-3 or TRBV12-4 to TRBJ1-1, with unresolved D. There are 16 residues in the CDR3. The V gene lost 3 bases and the J gene lost 1 base, with 15 bases spanning the gap. The CDR3 loop reads CASSFGRVWENTEAFF. The CDR3 nucleotides read TGTGCCAGCAGTTTTGGGAGGGTATGGGAGAACACTGAAGCTTTCTTT.

This clonotype was counted between two and nine times. The chain links TRBV12-5 to TRBJ1-5; D not certain. This CDR3 has 13 amino acids. Trimming removed 3 bases at V and 4 bases at J, with 7 bases between. Germline-derived CDR1 and CDR2 are LGHNT and FRNRAP. Here the CDR3 DNA reads TGTGCTAGTGGTTTTCTCCGTAATCAGCCCCAGCATTTT. Translating it yields CASGFLRNQPQHF. Full variable domain (remainder filled in from reference TRBV12-5 and TRBJ1-5): DARVTQTPRHKVTEMGQEVTMRCQPILGHNTVFWYRQTMMQGLELLAYFRNRAPLDDSGMPKDRFSAEMPDATLATLKIQPSEPRDSAVYFCASGFLRNQPQHFGDGTRLSIL.